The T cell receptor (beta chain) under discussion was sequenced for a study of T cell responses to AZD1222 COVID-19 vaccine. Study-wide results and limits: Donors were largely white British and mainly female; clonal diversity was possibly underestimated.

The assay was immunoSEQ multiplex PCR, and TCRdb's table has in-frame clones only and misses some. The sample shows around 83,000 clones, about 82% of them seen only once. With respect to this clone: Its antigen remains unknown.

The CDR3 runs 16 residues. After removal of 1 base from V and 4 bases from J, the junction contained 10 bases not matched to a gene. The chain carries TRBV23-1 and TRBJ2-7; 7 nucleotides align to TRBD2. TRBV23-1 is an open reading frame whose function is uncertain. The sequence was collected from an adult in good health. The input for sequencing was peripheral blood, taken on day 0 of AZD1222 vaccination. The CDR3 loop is CASSQYVPGGGYEQYF. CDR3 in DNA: TGCGCCAGCAGTCAATATGTCCCAGGCGGGGGATACGAGCAGTACTTC.